This TCR beta chain appears in the sequencing data of a study of cytomegalovirus exposure and HLA in healthy donors. Here immunoSEQ multiplex PCR was the method, and the copy in TCRdb shows in-frame clones only, minus some. The data hold 180,000 or so clones, with around nine tenths observed a single time. Germline V lookup: CDR1 SGHTA, CDR2 FQGTGA. The CDR3 is 16 residues long. V dropped 4 bases and J dropped 7; count of bases not matched to a gene: 5. Comments on this clone: The antigen remains unidentified.

Whole-study findings and limits: Rarity characterized most TCR sequences, yet some public TCRs appeared in many donors.

The sequenced sample consisted of PBMCs. This chain joins TRBV7-3 and TRBJ2-1; 15 positions match TRBD2. The receptor comes from a man between 18 and 29 years old in good health and CMV-seropositive. The CDR3 spells CASSYTGTSGRNEQFF. CDR3 sequence (DNA): TGTGCCAGCAGCTATACCGGGACTAGCGGGAGGAATGAGCAGTTCTTC. Looking up the rest from reference TRBV7-3 and TRBJ2-1 gives the full variable domain: GAGVSQTPSNKVTEKGKYVELRCDPISGHTALYWYRQSLGQGPEFLIYFQGTGAADDSGLPNDRFFAVRPEGSVSTLKIQRTERGDSAVYLCASSYTGTSGRNEQFFGPGTRLTVL.